The 3 T cell receptor beta chains given below trace back to one sample, sequenced in a study of response to subunit inactivated influenza vaccine. TCRdb reprocessed the RT-PCR reads via MiXCR and lists one record per CDR3 protein. The sample lists around 580,000 distinct CDR3 sequences; about 10% were seen once. Sequencing was performed on PBMCs from blood, taken on the day of vaccination. The receptors come from a man aged 50-59 years who received an inactivated influenza vaccine.

This clonotype has at least ten counts. The chain recombines TRBV6-5 with TRBJ1-2; tentative D call: TRBD1 (6 bases). CDR3 length equals 13 residues. The V end was cut by 5 bases, the J end by 4 bases, with 11 bases between. In germline, CDR1 is MNHEY, CDR2 SVGAGI. The CDR3 loop reads CASSRTVAYGYTF. The CDR3 region has the DNA TGTGCCAGCAGTCGGACAGTAGCCTATGGCTACACCTTC.

In this sample, this clonotype turned up a few times. This rearrangement joins TRBV25-1 to TRBJ2-5, with 7 nucleotides matching TRBD2. The CDR3 extends over 16 amino acids. CDR1 is MGHDK and CDR2 is SYGVNS in the germline V gene. V trimming: 4 bases; J trimming: 5 bases; junction bases outside the gene matches: 13. The chain's CDR3 is CASSVGDFTGGETQYF. The CDR3 region has the DNA TGTGCCAGCAGTGTTGGGGATTTCACCGGGGGGGAGACCCAGTACTTC.

In its sample, this clonotype was seen a few times. The chain recombines TRBV7-2 with TRBJ2-1; TRBD1 aligns across 8 bases. The germline CDR1 and CDR2 sequences are SGHTA and FQGNSA. The CDR3 has 14 amino acids. After removal of 5 bases from V and 5 bases from J, the junction contained 5 bases not matched to a gene. The CDR3 is CASSIGQGNNEQFF. The CDR3 bases are TGTGCCAGCAGCATAGGACAGGGCAACAATGAGCAGTTCTTC.